What follows are 9 T cell receptor beta chains derived from one specimen sequenced in a study of cytomegalovirus exposure and HLA in healthy donors. PCR amplification relied on 60 Vbeta primers (plus 13 Jbeta primers). Assay used: immunoSEQ multiplex PCR; TCRdb lists only in-frame clones, some missing. The sample lists roughly 130,000 clones; approximately 80% were seen once. Sequencing input: PBMCs. These TCRs come from a man aged 18 to 30 in good health and CMV-seronegative.

The V call is TRBV5-1, the J call TRBJ1-2, with 7 bases that match TRBD1. The CDR3 has 13 residues. Germline assignment: CDR1 SGHRS and CDR2 YFSETQ. J gave up 7 bases and V 1 base, and 4 bases lay outside the gene matches. The CDR3 DNA reads TGCGCCAGCAGCTTGACAGGGGAAGGTGGCTACACCTTC. Its protein is CASSLTGEGGYTF.

The chain carries TRBV5-4 and TRBJ2-7, with 14 bases matching TRBD2. The ends lost 4 bases at V and 7 bases at J; junction bases unmatched: 7. Per the germline V gene, CDR1 is SGHNT and CDR2 is YYREEE (reference sequence). The CDR3 loop spans 15 amino acids. CDR3 DNA: TGTGCCAGCAGCCAGACTAGCGGGAGGGCCCGAGAGCAGTACGTC. Protein product: CASSQTSGRAREQYV.

The V call is TRBV11-2, the J call TRBJ1-1; D gene uncertain. V shed 2 bases and J shed 3 bases, with 4 bases lying between them. The CDR3 loop spans 12 amino acids. Germline lookup yields CDR1 SGHAT and CDR2 FQNNGV. CDR3 protein: CASSLSYTEAFF. The DNA for the CDR3 is TGTGCCAGCAGCTTATCGTACACTGAAGCTTTCTTT.

In this sample, this clone turned up a few times. The V call is TRBV27, the J call TRBJ1-1; unclear D gene. The CDR3 has 13 residues. V was shortened by 4 bases and J by 1 base, with 7 bases between the two germline ends. Germline V gives CDR1 MNHEY, CDR2 SMNVEV (reference sequence). The CDR3 protein is CASSSGSNTEAFF. In DNA, the CDR3 is TGTGCCAGCAGTTCGGGGTCGAACACTGAAGCTTTCTTT.

The chain joins TRBV29-1 to TRBJ2-4; 8 nucleotides match TRBD1. The ends lost 4 bases at V and 5 bases at J; junction bases unmatched: 7. The CDR3 extends over 14 amino acids. Germline assignment: CDR1 SQVTM and CDR2 ANQGSEA. For the CDR3, the DNA is TGCAGCGTTGCGCAGGGGGCGAACCAAAACATTCAGTACTTC. Its translation: CSVAQGANQNIQYF.

The chain employs TRBV30 and TRBJ2-2; D not certain. V lost 4 bases and J lost 1, with 10 bases in between. The V gene's germline CDR1 is GTSNPN and CDR2 SVGIG (reference sequence). The CDR3 contains 14 residues. CDR3 region: CAWMLQLNTGELFF. The CDR3 bases are TGTGCCTGGATGCTACAGCTGAACACCGGGGAGCTGTTTTTT.

J is TRBJ1-2 and V is TRBV15, with TRBD1 matching 11 bases. This CDR3 spans 13 amino acids. With 9 bases clipped from V and 7 bases from J, the junction kept 7 bases outside the gene matches. The germline V gene has CDR1 LNHNV and CDR2 YYDKDF (reference sequence). In DNA form, the CDR3 reads TGTGCCACGAAAGGACAGGGGGCGGGTGGCTACACCTTC. It encodes CATKGQGAGGYTF.

V and J are TRBV5-5 and TRBJ2-2; TRBD2 aligns across 7 bases. The V gene end was trimmed by 1 base and the J gene end by 1 base; junction bases not matched to a gene: 13. The length of the CDR3 is 19 residues. Germline V gives CDR1 SGHKS, CDR2 YYEKEE (reference sequence). The CDR3 DNA is TGTGCCAGCAGCTTGTTACACGGACTAGGGGTAAAGAACACCGGGGAGCTGTTTTTT. Protein: CASSLLHGLGVKNTGELFF.

The gene calls are TRBV2 and TRBJ1-2, with TRBD1 matching over 7 bases. V was clipped by 10 bases and J by 2 bases; unmatched bases: 4. CDR3 length: 12 amino acids. Germline CDR1 reads SNHLY; CDR2 reads FYNNEI. The CDR3 is CANETGNYGYTF. The CDR3 coding sequence is TGTGCCAACGAGACAGGGAACTATGGCTACACCTTC. Full variable domain (missing parts from reference TRBV2 and TRBJ1-2): EPEVTQTPSHQVTQMGQEVILRCVPISNHLYFYWYRQILGQKVEFLVSFYNNEISEKSEIFDDQFSVERPDGSNFTLKIRSTKLEDSAMYFCANETGNYGYTFGSGTRLTVV.